One and the same sample provided the 4 T cell receptor beta chains below, sequenced in a study of blood T cell repertoires in COVID-19 (dated by TCRdb to 2020 to 2022). The receptor library was made with the immunoSEQ multiplex PCR assay. TCRdb's version of the immuneACCESS table is confined to in-frame rearrangements and falls short of the full clone set. An unresolved V gene accounts for under half of the shortfall where checked; the remainder is of unknown origin. This sample has approximately 290,000 clones in its table, and roughly 91% of those were observed once. The ten biggest clones cover around 0.8% of the sample. The source material was peripheral blood. Receptor source: a man between 25 and 39 years old with acute or convalescent COVID-19.

The chain carries TRBV9 and TRBJ1-1; D is possibly TRBD1 (6 bases). This CDR3 contains 13 residues. Trimming took 7 bases from V and 4 from J, leaving 14 bases between them. The germline V gene encodes CDR1 SGDLS and CDR2 YYNGEE. CDR3 in amino acids: CASANRESTEAFF. CDR3 DNA sequence: TGTGCCAGCGCCAACAGGGAGAGCACTGAAGCTTTCTTT.

The chain recombines TRBV6-1 with TRBJ2-4, with 11 bases matching TRBD2. CDR1 and CDR2 from the germline V gene are MNHNS and SASEGT. The CDR3 has 18 residues. Germline trimming cut 2 bases from V and 0 bases from J; bases unmatched to any gene: 6. This chain's CDR3 is CASSERRTSGLAKNIQYF. The CDR3 DNA reads as TGTGCCAGCAGTGAACGGCGGACTAGCGGGCTAGCCAAAAACATTCAGTACTTC.

V and J are TRBV27 and TRBJ1-2, with D possibly being TRBD1 (5 bases). This CDR3 region has 11 residues. Germline loops: CDR1 MNHEY, CDR2 SMNVEV (reference sequence). V gave up 7 bases and J gave up 5 bases, with 8 bases separating them. DNA of the CDR3: TGTGCCAGCAACGGGGGGTATGGCTACACCTTC. Translated, it gives CASNGGYGYTF.

This chain joins TRBV29-1 and TRBJ2-2, with 9 bases aligning to TRBD2. This CDR3 contains 15 residues. The germline CDR1 and CDR2 sequences are SQVTM and ANQGSEA. With 7 bases clipped from V and 4 bases from J, the junction kept 10 bases outside the gene matches. DNA of the CDR3: TGCAGCGCCCTCCGGACTAGCGCCAGCACCGGGGAGCTGTTTTTT. Its protein is CSALRTSASTGELFF.